One and the same sample provided the 2 T cell receptor beta chains below, sequenced in a study of blood T cells in healthy people across ages. Alongside a J-beta primer mix, a sample-barcoded 5' primer served in a second PCR lasting roughly 7 to 11 cycles. TCRdb analysed the 5' RACE reads with MiXCR anew, one entry per CDR3 protein. The table shows almost 300,000 distinct CDR3 sequences, with around 27% occurring only once. The sample consisted of blood. The receptors shown here come from a woman in her 70s in good health.

The V and J genes are TRBV20-1 and TRBJ1-2; D is possibly TRBD1 (6 bases). The CDR3 length is 12 residues. Germline values: CDR1 DFQATT, CDR2 SNEGSKA (reference sequence). Trimming removed 5 bases at V and 4 bases at J, with 11 bases between. CDR3 coding DNA: TGCAGTGCTCCGACAGGCCCCTATGGCTACACCTTC. Translation: CSAPTGPYGYTF.

This clonotype was seen just once. This chain joins TRBV29-1 and TRBJ2-1, with 15 bases aligning to TRBD2. Germline values: CDR1 SQVTM, CDR2 ANQGSEA. This CDR3 has 13 amino acids. J was trimmed by 9 bases and V by 7 bases; bases with no gene match: 4. The CDR3 spells CSGGLAGGIEQFF. In DNA form, the CDR3 reads TGCAGCGGGGGACTAGCGGGAGGCATTGAGCAGTTCTTC.